This TCR beta chain was captured in a study of multiple sclerosis patients with progressive multifocal leukoencephalopathy. The data were produced by immunoSEQ multiplex PCR, yet TCRdb's version contains in-frame clones alone and is incomplete. The sample holds 25,000 to 35,000 clones; around 89% are singletons and the top ten take 0.8% to 1.1%. As to time point: before natalizumab initiation. T0 blood was collected before the first natalizumab infusion. Study-level points and caveats: Before and during natalizumab, the clones expanded at PML already existed.

The CDR3 has 11 amino acids. Looked up from germline, CDR1 is SQVTM and CDR2 is ANQGSEA. V lost 5 bases to trimming and J lost 5 bases, with 6 bases between them. Concerning this clone itself: Its antigen is currently unknown.

V and J are TRBV29-1 and TRBJ2-2; no reliable D call. The sequence derives from a human donor with multiple sclerosis. The sequenced material came from PBMCs. The CDR3: CSVRLTGELFF. The CDR3 DNA reads as TGCAGCGTTAGATTGACCGGGGAGCTGTTTTTT.